This T cell receptor beta chain is from a study of OX40 agonist ivuxolimab in advanced cancers. Overall study findings and caveats: The CD4+ and CD8+ T cells in the blood had expanded clonally by week 6 at 0.1 to 3.0 mg/kg.

As for this clone: Its antigen remains unidentified.

Here immunoSEQ multiplex PCR was the method, and the copy in TCRdb shows in-frame clones only, minus some. The sample records tens of thousands of clones, roughly nine tenths being singletons. The V end was cut by 7 bases, the J end by 4 bases, with 19 bases between. The V gene's germline CDR1 is SNHLY and CDR2 FYNNEI. The CDR3 runs to 15 residues. The chain carries TRBV2 and TRBJ1-2, with D perhaps TRBD1 (6 bases). Sample: CD4+ or CD8+ T cells sorted from blood, taken in a trial of the OX40 agonist ivuxolimab. The receptor's source is an adult with an advanced solid tumor such as melanoma, head and neck, liver or kidney cancer. In DNA form, the CDR3 reads TGTGCCAGCATGGGTCCCAGTGGGGGCGTCTATGGCTACACCTTC. It encodes CASMGPSGGVYGYTF.